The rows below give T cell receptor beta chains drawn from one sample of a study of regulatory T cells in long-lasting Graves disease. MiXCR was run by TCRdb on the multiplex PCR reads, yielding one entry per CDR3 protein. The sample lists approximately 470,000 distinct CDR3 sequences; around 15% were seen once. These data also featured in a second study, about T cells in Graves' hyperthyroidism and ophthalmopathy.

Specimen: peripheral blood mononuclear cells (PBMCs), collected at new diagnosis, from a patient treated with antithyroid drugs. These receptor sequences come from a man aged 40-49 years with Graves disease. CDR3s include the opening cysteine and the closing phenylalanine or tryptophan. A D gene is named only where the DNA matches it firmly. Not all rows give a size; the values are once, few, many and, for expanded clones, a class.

cdr3_nt: TGTGCCAGTCCGGGCGGGGGGATCTATGGCTACACCTTC; cdr3_aa: CASPGGGIYGYTF; clone_size: many; j_call: TRBJ1-2; v_call: TRBV2; d_call: -
cdr3_nt: TGCGCCAGCAGCATACCGGGACAGGGGGCCAACACTGAAGCTTTCTTT; cdr3_aa: CASSIPGQGANTEAFF; clone_size: -; j_call: TRBJ1-1; v_call: TRBV10-1; d_call: TRBD1
cdr3_nt: TGCAGCGTTCGACAGGGGCCTTTCGAGCAGTACTTC; cdr3_aa: CSVRQGPFEQYF; clone_size: -; j_call: TRBJ2-7; v_call: TRBV29-1; d_call: TRBD1
cdr3_nt: TGTGCCAGCAGTGCCACTAATGGAGCGGGAGGGCGAAACGAGCAGTACTTC; cdr3_aa: CASSATNGAGGRNEQYF; clone_size: -; j_call: TRBJ2-7; v_call: TRBV6-1; d_call: TRBD2
cdr3_nt: TGTGCCAGCAGCGCCCGGACTAGCGGGACGAGCAATGAGCAGTTCTTC; cdr3_aa: CASSARTSGTSNEQFF; clone_size: many; j_call: TRBJ2-1; v_call: TRBV7-8; d_call: TRBD2
cdr3_nt: TGTGCCAGCAGCTTGCAGACGGATATTTGGCGGGAGAACAATGAGCAGTTCTTC; cdr3_aa: CASSLQTDIWRENNEQFF; clone_size: many; j_call: TRBJ2-1; v_call: TRBV11-2; d_call: TRBD2
cdr3_nt: TGCAGTGCTAGTCCCTTAGGGCTACCTAAAAACATTCAGTACTTC; cdr3_aa: CSASPLGLPKNIQYF; clone_size: many; j_call: TRBJ2-4; v_call: TRBV20-1; d_call: -
cdr3_nt: TGCAGCGTTAAAGACAACAGGGGCACCGGGGAGCTGTTTTTT; cdr3_aa: CSVKDNRGTGELFF; clone_size: many; j_call: TRBJ2-2; v_call: TRBV29-1; d_call: TRBD1
cdr3_nt: TGCAGTGCTAGCTACGGGACTGCAAAAGTCACCTTC; cdr3_aa: CSASYGTAKVTF; clone_size: many; j_call: TRBJ1-2; v_call: TRBV20-1; d_call: -
cdr3_nt: TGTGCCAGCAGCCTCCCCGGGAGGGCAGATACGCAGTATTTT; cdr3_aa: CASSLPGRADTQYF; clone_size: many; j_call: TRBJ2-3; v_call: TRBV12-3/TRBV12-4; d_call: TRBD2
cdr3_nt: TGTGCCAGCAGTGAATTTAGGGGTAATAATTCACCCCTCCACTTT; cdr3_aa: CASSEFRGNNSPLHF; clone_size: -; j_call: TRBJ1-6; v_call: TRBV6-2/TRBV6-3; d_call: -
cdr3_nt: TGTGCCAGCAGCCGACCAAACGGGGAGCTGTTTTTT; cdr3_aa: CASSRPNGELFF; clone_size: -; j_call: TRBJ2-2; v_call: TRBV9; d_call: -
cdr3_nt: TGTGCCAGCAGTTTTCGGGACTCCTACTCCTACGAGCAGTACTTC; cdr3_aa: CASSFRDSYSYEQYF; clone_size: -; j_call: TRBJ2-7; v_call: TRBV12-3/TRBV12-4; d_call: -
cdr3_nt: TGTGCCAGCAGCCAAGGAAGCGGGAGTCAGTACTTC; cdr3_aa: CASSQGSGSQYF; clone_size: many; j_call: TRBJ2-7; v_call: TRBV3-1; d_call: TRBD2
cdr3_nt: TGTGCCAGCAGCTTTTCCTCTCTGGGGGCCAACGTCCTGACTTTC; cdr3_aa: CASSFSSLGANVLTF; clone_size: -; j_call: TRBJ2-6; v_call: TRBV5-6; d_call: -
cdr3_nt: TGCGCCAGCAGCCAAGATGAGGACAGGGTAGAGACCCAGTACTTC; cdr3_aa: CASSQDEDRVETQYF; clone_size: few; j_call: TRBJ2-5; v_call: TRBV4-1; d_call: TRBD1